Each of the 13 T cell receptor beta chains below was sequenced from the same sample in a study of blood T cells in healthy people across ages. Together with a sample-barcoded 5' primer, a J-beta primer mix was included in a second PCR lasting roughly 6 to 12 cycles. TCRdb independently ran MiXCR on the 5' RACE reads; one entry per CDR3 protein. The sample has hundreds of thousands of distinct CDR3 sequences; less than 45% are singletons. The specimen was blood. Source of these receptors: a man at least 80 years old in good health.

In this sample, this clonotype turned up once. Germline and junction disagree at one end, which may indicate a read error. The chain uses TRBV3-1 and TRBJ2-5, with 8 bases aligning to TRBD2. The CDR3 runs to 15 residues. Germline CDR1 reads LGHDT; CDR2 reads YNNKEL (reference sequence). CDR3 DNA: TGTGCCAGCATCGGGGGGGGACTCAGCCAAGGGACCCAGTACTTC. Its translation is CASIGGGLSQGTQYF.

As regards this clonotype: At one boundary the junction diverges from the germline segment, which might be a read error. This chain joins TRBV2 and TRBJ2-4; 7 bases are shared with TRBD1. The CDR3 sequence is 14 residues long. Germline values: CDR1 SNHLY, CDR2 FYNNEI. CDR3 residues: CASSGERGQNIQYF. The CDR3 nucleotides read TGTGCTAGCAGTGGGGAGAGGGGGCAAAACATTCAGTACTTC.

The rearrangement joins TRBV2 to TRBJ1-1, with D maybe TRBD1 (5 bases). The CDR3 has 14 amino acids. Germline V gene lookup returns CDR1 SNHLY and CDR2 FYNNEI. Trimming left V 6 bases short and J 4 bases short, with 15 bases between. Here the CDR3 reads CASRSRRGTTEAFF. The DNA for the CDR3 is TGTGCCAGCAGGAGCCGGCGGGGGACCACTGAAGCTTTCTTT.

The J gene is TRBJ2-2, the V gene TRBV5-1; the D gene is possibly TRBD1 (6 bases). This CDR3 has 16 residues. V was pared by 2 bases and J by 2 bases, with 13 bases between. Germline lookup yields CDR1 SGHRS and CDR2 YFSETQ. CDR3: CASSFGQFGNTGELFF. The CDR3 coding sequence is TGCGCCAGCAGCTTCGGACAGTTCGGTAACACCGGGGAGCTGTTTTTT.

V and J are TRBV5-6 and TRBJ2-2; 11 nucleotides line up with TRBD1. The CDR3 runs to 14 residues. J gave up 6 bases and V 7 bases, and 5 bases lay outside the gene matches. The germline gives CDR1 SGHDT, CDR2 YYEEEE. CDR3 protein: CASRDRGNPGELFF. Written as DNA, the CDR3 is TGTGCCAGCCGGGACAGGGGGAATCCCGGGGAGCTGTTTTTT.

This clonotype was found a few times. This chain uses TRBV7-2 with TRBJ1-3; 8 bases match TRBD1. Germline values: CDR1 SGHTA, CDR2 FQGNSA. The junction had 10 bases not matched to a gene; V was cut back by 5 bases and J by 7 bases. This CDR3 spans 15 amino acids. CDR3 region: CASSPRTGSSNTIYF. The CDR3 nucleotides read TGTGCCAGCAGCCCCCGGACAGGGTCCAGTAACACCATATATTTT.

This sequence joins TRBV30 and TRBJ1-1; tentative D call: TRBD1 (6 bases). Germline V gene data show CDR1 as GTSNPN and CDR2 as SVGIG (reference sequence). Trimming pared 0 bases from V and 2 bases from J, leaving 13 bases between. This CDR3 has 15 amino acids. DNA of the CDR3: TGTGCCTGGAGTGTAGGGGGGACAAAAAACACTGAAGCTTTCTTT. It translates to CAWSVGGTKNTEAFF.

This chain uses TRBV29-1 with TRBJ1-1; D is unclear. V was pared by 1 base and J by 0 bases, with 12 bases between. The CDR3 totals 15 residues. Germline V CDR1 and CDR2: SQVTM, ANQGSEA. The CDR3 spells CSVEGKGQVNTEAFF. CDR3 nucleotides: TGCAGCGTTGAAGGGAAGGGCCAGGTGAACACTGAAGCTTTCTTT.

This clonotype has only a few counts. CDR3 protein: CASSLQQASSYEQYF. In nucleotides, the CDR3 is TGCGCCAGCAGCTTACAACAGGCGAGCTCCTACGAGCAGTACTTC. V is TRBV5-1 and J is TRBJ2-7; a weak D match, TRBD1 (5 bases). The V gene's germline CDR1 is SGHRS and CDR2 YFSETQ. The V gene lost 2 bases and the J gene lost 0 bases, with 12 bases spanning the gap. The CDR3 totals 15 residues. The variable domain in full, with the rest retrieved from reference TRBV5-1 and TRBJ2-7, is KAGVTQTPRYLIKTRGQQVTLSCSPISGHRSVSWYQQTPGQGLQFLFEYFSETQRNKGNFPGRFSGRQFSNSRSEMNVSTLELGDSALYLCASSLQQASSYEQYFGPGTRLTVT.

The CDR3 DNA sequence: TGTGCCAGCAGTTGTGGGACAGCCCAAGAGACCCAGTACTTC. This translates into CASSCGTAQETQYF. The gene calls are TRBV6-5 and TRBJ2-5, with TRBD1 matching over 7 bases. The length of the CDR3 is 14 residues. V shed 4 bases, J shed 1 base, and the junction held 3 bases outside the gene matches. Germline CDR1 and CDR2: MNHEY and SVGAGI.

The chain couples TRBV6-5 to TRBJ2-1, with 11 nucleotides matching TRBD2. The CDR3 is made up of 18 amino acids. V shed 0 bases, J shed 1 base, and the junction held 5 bases outside the gene matches. CDR1 and CDR2 from the germline V gene are MNHEY and SVGAGI. The CDR3: CASSYSGTSGVSYNEQFF. The CDR3 DNA is TGTGCCAGCAGTTACTCAGGGACTAGCGGAGTTTCCTACAATGAGCAGTTCTTC.

For the CDR3, the DNA is TGTGCCAGCAAGGGGACTAGCGGGCACGGGGAGCTGTTTTTT. It is translated as CASKGTSGHGELFF. This rearrangement joins TRBV27 to TRBJ2-2, with TRBD2 identical over 12 bases. Germline V gene lookup returns CDR1 MNHEY and CDR2 SMNVEV (reference sequence). With V trimmed by 7 bases and J by 7 bases, 4 bases remained unmatched. The CDR3 covers 14 residues.

This chain joins TRBV4-3 and TRBJ2-5, with D unresolved. The CDR3 has 16 amino acids. Deletions cut 0 bases from V and 2 bases from J, with 13 bases between. Germline V lookup: CDR1 LGHNA, CDR2 YSLEER. The DNA of the CDR3 is TGCGCCAGCAGCCAAGAGTCCGGGTTACCACAAGAGACCCAGTACTTC. This sequence encodes CASSQESGLPQETQYF.